Listed below are T cell receptor beta chains from one sample, sequenced in a study of cytomegalovirus exposure and HLA in healthy donors. Only in-frame clones appear in the TCRdb table, and some are missing; sequencing was by immunoSEQ multiplex PCR. The table lists under 130,000 clones, over 70% of them singletons, with about 4% in the top ten. The source material was PBMCs. These TCRs come from a man between 45 and 60 years old in good health and CMV-seropositive. Both conserved end residues are part of each CDR3. The order of the fields is V gene, J gene, D gene, clone size, CDR3 length, CDR3 protein, CDR3 DNA. The D gene is left open where the match is weak. Clone size is not always given. Where it is, it says once, few, many or a class for expanded clones.

v_gene: TRBV28
j_gene: TRBJ2-1
d_gene: TRBD2
abundance: -
len: 15
CDR3aa: CASSWAGGPENEQFF
CDR3nt: TGTGCCAGCAGTTGGGCGGGAGGGCCGGAGAATGAGCAGTTCTTC

v_gene: TRBV10-2
j_gene: TRBJ2-7
d_gene: TRBD2
abundance: -
len: 14
CDR3aa: CASSEASGRAKQYF
CDR3nt: TGCGCCAGCAGTGAGGCTAGCGGGAGAGCTAAGCAGTACTTC

v_gene: TRBV5-4
j_gene: TRBJ2-7
d_gene: TRBD1
abundance: once
len: 14
CDR3aa: CASSSAGTAYEQYF
CDR3nt: TGTGCCAGCAGCTCAGCAGGGACAGCGTACGAGCAGTACTTC

v_gene: TRBV7-6
j_gene: TRBJ2-2
d_gene: -
abundance: few
len: 16
CDR3aa: CASSLVARSDTGELFF
CDR3nt: TGTGCCAGCAGCTTAGTGGCCAGGTCGGACACCGGGGAGCTGTTTTTT

v_gene: TRBV28
j_gene: TRBJ1-2
d_gene: TRBD1
abundance: -
len: 15
CDR3aa: CASSPGTGRNYGYTF
CDR3nt: TGTGCCAGCAGTCCGGGGACAGGCCGCAACTATGGCTACACCTTC

v_gene: TRBV1
j_gene: TRBJ1-2
d_gene: -
abundance: -
len: 15
CDR3aa: CTSSPGTAGYYGYTF
CDR3nt: TGCACCAGCAGCCCTGGGACAGCTGGCTACTATGGCTACACCTTC

v_gene: TRBV28
j_gene: TRBJ1-1
d_gene: TRBD1
abundance: few
len: 16
CDR3aa: CASSSRRTGINTEAFF
CDR3nt: TGTGCCAGCAGTTCCCGTCGGACAGGGATTAACACTGAAGCTTTCTTT

v_gene: TRBV10-3
j_gene: TRBJ2-7
d_gene: TRBD1
abundance: -
len: 13
CDR3aa: CAIRDRLSDEQYF
CDR3nt: TGTGCCATCCGGGACAGGCTCTCTGACGAGCAGTACTTC

v_gene: TRBV19
j_gene: TRBJ2-2
d_gene: -
abundance: -
len: 16
CDR3aa: CASSIQPGVGTGELFF
CDR3nt: TGTGCCAGTAGTATACAACCGGGAGTCGGCACCGGGGAGCTGTTTTTT

v_gene: TRBV25-1
j_gene: TRBJ2-1
d_gene: -
abundance: once
len: 16
CDR3aa: CASSELRGTTYNEQFF
CDR3nt: TGTGCCAGCAGTGAATTGAGGGGGACCACCTACAATGAGCAGTTCTTC

v_gene: TRBV14
j_gene: TRBJ1-5
d_gene: -
abundance: -
len: 13
CDR3aa: CASSQAENQPQHF
CDR3nt: TGTGCCAGCAGCCAGGCAGAAAATCAGCCCCAGCATTTT

v_gene: TRBV6-1
j_gene: TRBJ1-2
d_gene: -
abundance: -
len: 14
CDR3aa: CASSLIGLLYGYTF
CDR3nt: TGTGCCAGCAGTTTAATAGGACTCCTCTATGGCTACACCTTC

v_gene: TRBV30
j_gene: TRBJ1-1
d_gene: TRBD1
abundance: -
len: 16
CDR3aa: CAWSNQGARLNTEAFF
CDR3nt: TGTGCCTGGAGTAACCAGGGGGCTCGCCTGAACACTGAAGCTTTCTTT

v_gene: TRBV4-2
j_gene: TRBJ2-3
d_gene: -
abundance: -
len: 16
CDR3aa: CASSLSGGREADTQYF
CDR3nt: TGTGCCAGCAGCCTATCAGGGGGCCGGGAGGCAGATACGCAGTATTTT

v_gene: TRBV7-9
j_gene: TRBJ2-7
d_gene: -
abundance: -
len: 14
CDR3aa: CASSLAVDTYEQYF
CDR3nt: TGTGCCAGCAGTTTAGCGGTAGATACCTACGAGCAGTACTTC

v_gene: TRBV9
j_gene: TRBJ2-3
d_gene: -
abundance: -
len: 17
CDR3aa: CASSVEGVNRYTDTQYF
CDR3nt: TGTGCCAGCAGCGTAGAGGGGGTGAACAGATACACAGATACGCAGTATTTT

v_gene: TRBV5-1
j_gene: TRBJ2-1
d_gene: -
abundance: -
len: 14
CDR3aa: CASSPAAAYNEQFF
CDR3nt: TGCGCCAGCAGCCCGGCCGCGGCCTACAATGAGCAGTTCTTC

v_gene: TRBV4-1
j_gene: TRBJ2-7
d_gene: -
abundance: -
len: 18
CDR3aa: CASSQPKGAGQSSYEQYF
CDR3nt: TGCGCCAGCAGCCAACCTAAGGGGGCGGGGCAGAGCTCCTACGAGCAGTACTTC

v_gene: TRBV7-3
j_gene: TRBJ2-3
d_gene: TRBD2
abundance: -
len: 15
CDR3aa: CASSLRGGLTDTQYF
CDR3nt: TGTGCCAGCAGCTTAAGGGGGGGTTTGACAGATACGCAGTATTTT

v_gene: TRBV11-2
j_gene: TRBJ1-4
d_gene: TRBD1
abundance: -
len: 14
CDR3aa: CASRRGTGVEKLFF
CDR3nt: TGTGCCAGCAGGAGAGGGACAGGGGTTGAAAAACTGTTTTTT

v_gene: TRBV5-1
j_gene: TRBJ1-4
d_gene: TRBD1
abundance: few
len: 16
CDR3aa: CASSTGQGRSNEKLFF
CDR3nt: TGCGCCAGCAGCACCGGACAGGGCCGTTCTAATGAAAAACTGTTTTTT

v_gene: TRBV30
j_gene: TRBJ1-5
d_gene: -
abundance: -
len: 12
CDR3aa: CAWSGGNQPQHF
CDR3nt: TGTGCCTGGAGCGGGGGAAATCAGCCCCAGCATTTT

v_gene: TRBV30
j_gene: TRBJ2-5
d_gene: TRBD1
abundance: -
len: 12
CDR3aa: CAWKTGSETQYF
CDR3nt: TGTGCCTGGAAGACAGGGTCGGAGACCCAGTACTTC

v_gene: TRBV10-3
j_gene: TRBJ1-3
d_gene: TRBD1
abundance: few
len: 15
CDR3aa: CAISRQGGSGNTIYF
CDR3nt: TGTGCCATCAGTCGACAGGGGGGATCGGGAAACACCATATATTTT

v_gene: TRBV28
j_gene: TRBJ2-7
d_gene: -
abundance: -
len: 12
CDR3aa: CASSLYTYEQYF
CDR3nt: TGTGCCAGCAGTTTATATACCTACGAGCAGTACTTC

v_gene: TRBV30
j_gene: TRBJ2-5
d_gene: TRBD2
abundance: -
len: 15
CDR3aa: CAWSGLAASQETQYF
CDR3nt: TGTGCCTGGAGTGGACTAGCGGCTTCCCAAGAGACCCAGTACTTC

v_gene: TRBV5-1
j_gene: TRBJ2-2
d_gene: TRBD1
abundance: few
len: 18
CDR3aa: CASSLNRGQVVRTGELFF
CDR3nt: TGCGCCAGCAGCTTGAACAGGGGGCAAGTAGTGAGAACCGGGGAGCTGTTTTTT